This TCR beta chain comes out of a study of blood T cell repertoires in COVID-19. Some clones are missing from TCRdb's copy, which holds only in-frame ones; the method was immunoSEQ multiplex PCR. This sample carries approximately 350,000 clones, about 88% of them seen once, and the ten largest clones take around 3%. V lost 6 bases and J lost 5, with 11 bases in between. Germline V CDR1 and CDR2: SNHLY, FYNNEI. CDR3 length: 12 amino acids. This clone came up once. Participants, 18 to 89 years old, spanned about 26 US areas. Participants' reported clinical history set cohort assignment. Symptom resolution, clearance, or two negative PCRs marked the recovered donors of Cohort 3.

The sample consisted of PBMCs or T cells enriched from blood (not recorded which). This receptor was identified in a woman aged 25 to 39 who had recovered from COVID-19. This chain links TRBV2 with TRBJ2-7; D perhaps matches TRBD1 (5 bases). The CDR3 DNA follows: TGTGCCAGCAGAGAGCAGGGTAACGAGCAGTACTTC. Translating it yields CASREQGNEQYF.